The clone carrying this T cell receptor beta chain was counted a few times. Germline V lookup: CDR1 MNHNY, CDR2 SVGAGI (reference sequence). The CDR3 is 16 residues long. V lost 2 bases and J lost 5; bases outside the gene matches: 6. The sample comes from a study of chronic HIV infection and antiretroviral therapy. One entry per CDR3 protein results from TCRdb running MiXCR on the 5' RACE reads. The repertoire holds about 38,000 distinct CDR3 sequences, with about 8.9% as singletons. The source is an adult who had HIV and had not received antiretroviral therapy, or was an uninfected healthy control (not recorded which). The chain combines TRBV6-6 with TRBJ2-2; 9 nucleotides line up with TRBD2. Sequencing was performed on peripheral blood. The CDR3 DNA follows: TGTGCCAGCAGTTACGGGGTAGCGGGAGAGACCGGGGAGCTGTTTTTT. Protein: CASSYGVAGETGELFF.